The text below deals with one TCR beta chain. The target antigen is unknown. The data were obtained in a study of T cells after yellow fever vaccination. Notes on the study in general: Peaking on day 5 versus 15, the secondary response was faster but weaker.

TCRdb re-called the 5' RACE reads with MiXCR, one entry per CDR3 protein. The sample consists of 250,000 to 400,000 distinct CDR3 sequences, roughly 3.9% of them appearing once. The CDR3 contains 13 residues. From germline, CDR1 is MNHEY and CDR2 SMNVEV (reference sequence). V was clipped by 7 bases and J by 0 bases, with 9 bases between them. The chain employs TRBV27 and TRBJ1-1; D is ambiguous. The material sequenced was PBMCs, taken 5 days after the yellow fever booster vaccination. The receptor's source is a man aged 18 to 35 who received the YFV17D yellow fever vaccine. In DNA form, the CDR3 reads TGTGCCAGCATGATGAGTATGAACACTGAAGCTTTCTTT. It yields the protein CASMMSMNTEAFF.